Sequencing of this TCR beta chain was carried out in a study of tumor-infiltrating lymphocytes in primary liver carcinoma. Study context: Male and female patients aged 30 to 69 years made up the cohort.

The input was 500 ng total RNA; TCR beta cDNA was made from it with a constant-region primer. What produced the TCR beta libraries was three nested multiplex PCR rounds using slightly modified ARM-PCR. Researchers ran the first two PCR rounds for about 11 cycles each with TRBV1-TRBV30 forward primers and a C-beta reverse primer. TCRdb ran MiXCR on the multiplex PCR reads and lists one entry per CDR3 protein. The sample holds 310,000 or so distinct CDR3 sequences, around 60% seen once. Blood RNA came from unsorted whole blood; germline DNA was also extracted. The CDR3 is made up of 16 amino acids. V lost 1 base to trimming and J lost 4 bases, with 13 bases between them. CDR1 is LGHNA and CDR2 is YNFKEQ in the germline V gene.

J is TRBJ2-2 and V is TRBV4-2, with a tentative D call TRBD1 (5 bases). The source is a man in his forties or fifties with primary liver carcinoma and hepatitis B virus infection. The specimen was peripheral blood. The chain's CDR3 is CASSQGPNRFTGELFF. CDR3 bases: TGTGCCAGCAGCCAAGGACCCAACAGGTTCACCGGGGAGCTGTTTTTT.